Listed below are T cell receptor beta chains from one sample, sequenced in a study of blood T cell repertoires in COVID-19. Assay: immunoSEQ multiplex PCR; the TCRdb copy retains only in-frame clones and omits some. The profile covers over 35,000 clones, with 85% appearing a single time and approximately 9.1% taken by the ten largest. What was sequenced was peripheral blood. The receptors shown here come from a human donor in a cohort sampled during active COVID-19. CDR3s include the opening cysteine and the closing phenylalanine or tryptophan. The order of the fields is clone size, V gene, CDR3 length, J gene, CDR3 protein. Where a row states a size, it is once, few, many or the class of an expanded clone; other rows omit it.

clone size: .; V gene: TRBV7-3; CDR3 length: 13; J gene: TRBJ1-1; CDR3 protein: CASSLSGITEAFF
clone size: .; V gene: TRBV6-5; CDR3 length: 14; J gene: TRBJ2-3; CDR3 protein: CASSPRTSTDTQYF
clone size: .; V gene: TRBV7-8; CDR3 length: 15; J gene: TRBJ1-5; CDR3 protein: CASSLEGVSNQPQHF
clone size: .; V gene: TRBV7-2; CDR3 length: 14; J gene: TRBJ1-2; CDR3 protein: CASSSGTGPYGYTF
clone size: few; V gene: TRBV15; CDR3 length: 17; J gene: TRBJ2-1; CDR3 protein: CATSRDRTDYVYNEQFF
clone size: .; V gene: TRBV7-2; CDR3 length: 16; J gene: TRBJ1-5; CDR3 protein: CASSEGGTGGFQPQHF
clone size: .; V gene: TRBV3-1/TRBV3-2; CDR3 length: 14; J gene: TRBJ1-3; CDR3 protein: CASSQMSSGNTIYF
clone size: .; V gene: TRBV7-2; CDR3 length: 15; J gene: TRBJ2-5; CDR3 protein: CASSRTGRELETQYF
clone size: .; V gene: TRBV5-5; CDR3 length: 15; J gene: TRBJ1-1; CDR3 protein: CASSLNTGGPTEAFF
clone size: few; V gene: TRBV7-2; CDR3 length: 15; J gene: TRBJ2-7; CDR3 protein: CASSLRQGEGYEQYF
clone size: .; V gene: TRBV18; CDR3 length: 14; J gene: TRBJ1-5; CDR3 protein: CASSPGTGNQPQHF
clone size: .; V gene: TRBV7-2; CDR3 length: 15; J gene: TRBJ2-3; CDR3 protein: CASSSGLAGTDTQYF
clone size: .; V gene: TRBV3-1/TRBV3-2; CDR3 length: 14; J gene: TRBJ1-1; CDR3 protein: CASSQDRVNTEAFF
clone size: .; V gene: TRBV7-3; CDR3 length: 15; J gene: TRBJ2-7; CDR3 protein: CASSLTGGASYEQYF
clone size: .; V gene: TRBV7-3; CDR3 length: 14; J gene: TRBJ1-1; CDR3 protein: CASRATGSGTEAFF
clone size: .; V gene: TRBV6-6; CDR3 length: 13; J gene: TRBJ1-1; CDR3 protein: CASSHRGNTEAFF
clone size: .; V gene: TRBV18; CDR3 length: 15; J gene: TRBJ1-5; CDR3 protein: CASSPGTGANQPQHF
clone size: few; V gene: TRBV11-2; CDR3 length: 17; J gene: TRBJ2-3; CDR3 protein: CASSSKGSQGSTDTQYF
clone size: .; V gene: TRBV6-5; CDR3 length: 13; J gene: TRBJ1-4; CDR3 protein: CATGGSLNEKLFF
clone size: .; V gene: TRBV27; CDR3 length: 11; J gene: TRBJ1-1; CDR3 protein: CASIRTGEAFF
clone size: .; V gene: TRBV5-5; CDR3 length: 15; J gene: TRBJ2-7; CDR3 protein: CASSPGTSVFYEQYF
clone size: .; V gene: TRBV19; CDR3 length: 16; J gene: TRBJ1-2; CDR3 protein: CASRQGAGGGVYGYTF
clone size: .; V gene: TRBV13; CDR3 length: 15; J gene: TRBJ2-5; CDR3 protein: CASSSGQGSLETQYF
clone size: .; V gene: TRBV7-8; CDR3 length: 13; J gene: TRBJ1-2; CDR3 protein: CASSFAIYWGYTF
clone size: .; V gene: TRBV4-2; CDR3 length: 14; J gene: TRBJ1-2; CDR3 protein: CASSLTGTDNGYTF
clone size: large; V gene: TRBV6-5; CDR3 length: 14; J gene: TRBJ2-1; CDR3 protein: CASSPGVPANEQFF
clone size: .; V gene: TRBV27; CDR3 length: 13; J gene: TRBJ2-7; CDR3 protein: CASRMTGALSLHF
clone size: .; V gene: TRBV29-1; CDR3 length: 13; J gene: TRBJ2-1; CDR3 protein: CSVAAGQLGEQFF
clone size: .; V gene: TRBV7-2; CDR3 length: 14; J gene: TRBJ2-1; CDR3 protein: CASRSLAVLNEQFF
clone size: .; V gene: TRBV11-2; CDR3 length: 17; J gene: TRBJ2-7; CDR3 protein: CASSLGGGSGAPREQYF
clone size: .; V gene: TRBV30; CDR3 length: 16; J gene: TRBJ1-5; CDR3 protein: CAWSRQGIYSNQPQHF
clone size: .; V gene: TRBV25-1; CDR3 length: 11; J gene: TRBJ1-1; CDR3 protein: CASSFNTEAFF
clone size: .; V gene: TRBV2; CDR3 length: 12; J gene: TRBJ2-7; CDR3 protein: CASGGESYEQYF
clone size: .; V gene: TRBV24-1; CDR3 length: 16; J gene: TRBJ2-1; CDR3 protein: CATSDPTSGTYNEQFF
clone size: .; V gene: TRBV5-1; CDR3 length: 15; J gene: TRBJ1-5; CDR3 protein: CASSLGSEANQPQHF
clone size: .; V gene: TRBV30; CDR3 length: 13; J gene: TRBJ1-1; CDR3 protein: CAWRRQSNTEAFF
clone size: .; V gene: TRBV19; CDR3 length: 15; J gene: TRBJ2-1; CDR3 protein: CASSIDRAGNNEQFF
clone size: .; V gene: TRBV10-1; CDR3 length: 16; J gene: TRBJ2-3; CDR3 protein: CASSATGAGGRDTQYF
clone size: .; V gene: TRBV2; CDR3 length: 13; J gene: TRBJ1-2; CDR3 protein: CASRATGGAGDTF
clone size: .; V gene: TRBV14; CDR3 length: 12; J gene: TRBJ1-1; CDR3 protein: CASSAQGIRAFF
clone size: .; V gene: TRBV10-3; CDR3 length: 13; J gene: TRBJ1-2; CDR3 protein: CAISETGLRDYTF
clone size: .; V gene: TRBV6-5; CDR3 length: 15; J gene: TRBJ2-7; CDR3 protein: CASNRLAGGPYEQYF
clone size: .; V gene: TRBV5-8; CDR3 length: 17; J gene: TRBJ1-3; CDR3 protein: CASSLSGFSVSGNTIYF
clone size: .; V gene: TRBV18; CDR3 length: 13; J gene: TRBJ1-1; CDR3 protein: CASSPPQGTEAFF
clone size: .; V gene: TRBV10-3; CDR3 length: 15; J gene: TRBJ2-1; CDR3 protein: CAISESGEGYNEQFF
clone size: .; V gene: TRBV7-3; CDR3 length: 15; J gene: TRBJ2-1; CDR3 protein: CASSSSGGDYNEQFF
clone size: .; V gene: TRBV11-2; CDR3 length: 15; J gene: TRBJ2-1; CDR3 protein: CASSFGAGDYNEQFF
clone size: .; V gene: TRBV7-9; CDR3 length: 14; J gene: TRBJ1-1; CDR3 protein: CASSLVLPRTEAFF
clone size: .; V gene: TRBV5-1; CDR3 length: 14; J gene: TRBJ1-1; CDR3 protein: CASSSGQERTEAFF
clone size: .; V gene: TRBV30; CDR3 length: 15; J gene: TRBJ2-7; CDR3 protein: CASWTSGSSFDEQYF
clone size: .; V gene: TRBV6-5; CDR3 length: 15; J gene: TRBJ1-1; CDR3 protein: CASSFLRDRGTEAFF
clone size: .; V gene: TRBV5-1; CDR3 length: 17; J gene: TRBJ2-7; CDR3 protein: CASSFSSQTSGNYEQYF
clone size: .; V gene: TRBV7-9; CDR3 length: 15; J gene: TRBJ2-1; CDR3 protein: CASSSPGQGMNEQFF